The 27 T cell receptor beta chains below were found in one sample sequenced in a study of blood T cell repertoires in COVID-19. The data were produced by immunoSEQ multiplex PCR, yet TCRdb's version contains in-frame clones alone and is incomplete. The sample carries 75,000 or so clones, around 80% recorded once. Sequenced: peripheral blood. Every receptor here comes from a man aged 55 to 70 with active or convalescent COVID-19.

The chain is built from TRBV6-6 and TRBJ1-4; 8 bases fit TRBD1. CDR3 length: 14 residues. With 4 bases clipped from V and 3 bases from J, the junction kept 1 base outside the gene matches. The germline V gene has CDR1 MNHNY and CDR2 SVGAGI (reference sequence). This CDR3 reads CASSSGQANEKLFF. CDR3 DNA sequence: TGTGCCAGCAGTTCGGGACAGGCTAATGAAAAACTGTTTTTT.

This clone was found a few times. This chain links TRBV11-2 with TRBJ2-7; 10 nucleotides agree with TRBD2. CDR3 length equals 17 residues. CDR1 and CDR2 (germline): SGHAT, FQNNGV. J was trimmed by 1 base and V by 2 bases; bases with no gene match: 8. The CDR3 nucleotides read TGTGCCAGCAGCTTAAGGGAGCGGGGGGGCGGATCCTACGAGCAGTACTTC. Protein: CASSLRERGGGSYEQYF.

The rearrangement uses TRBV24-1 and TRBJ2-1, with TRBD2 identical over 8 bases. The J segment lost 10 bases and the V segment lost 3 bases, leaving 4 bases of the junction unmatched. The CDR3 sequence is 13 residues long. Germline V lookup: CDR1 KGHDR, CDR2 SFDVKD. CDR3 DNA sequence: TGTGCCACCAGTGATATTAGCGGGAAGGAGCAGTTCTTC. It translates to CATSDISGKEQFF.

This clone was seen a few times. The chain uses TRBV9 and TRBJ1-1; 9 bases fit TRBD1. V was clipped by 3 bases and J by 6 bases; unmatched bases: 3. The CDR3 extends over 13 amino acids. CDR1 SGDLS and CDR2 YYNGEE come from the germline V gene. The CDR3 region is CASSARTGAEAFF. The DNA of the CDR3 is TGTGCCAGCAGCGCCCGGACAGGGGCTGAAGCTTTCTTT.

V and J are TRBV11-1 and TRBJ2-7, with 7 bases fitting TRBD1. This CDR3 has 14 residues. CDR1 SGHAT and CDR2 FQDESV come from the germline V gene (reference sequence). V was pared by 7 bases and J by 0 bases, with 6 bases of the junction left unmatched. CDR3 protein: CASTRQGSSYEQYF. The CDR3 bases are TGTGCCAGCACCCGACAGGGAAGCTCCTACGAGCAGTACTTC.

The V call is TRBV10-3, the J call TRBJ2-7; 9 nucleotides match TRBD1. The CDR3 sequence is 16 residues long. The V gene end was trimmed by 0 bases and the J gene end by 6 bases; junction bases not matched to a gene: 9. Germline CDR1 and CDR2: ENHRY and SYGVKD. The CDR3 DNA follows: TGTGCCATCAGTGAGTCCCAGGGACAGGGTTCGGGCGAGCAGTACTTC. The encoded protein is CAISESQGQGSGEQYF.

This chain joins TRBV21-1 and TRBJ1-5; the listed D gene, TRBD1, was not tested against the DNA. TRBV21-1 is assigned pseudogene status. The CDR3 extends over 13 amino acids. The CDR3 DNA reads TGTGCCAGCAGGGGGCTACCTTATCAGCCCCAGCATTTT. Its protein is CASRGLPYQPQHF.

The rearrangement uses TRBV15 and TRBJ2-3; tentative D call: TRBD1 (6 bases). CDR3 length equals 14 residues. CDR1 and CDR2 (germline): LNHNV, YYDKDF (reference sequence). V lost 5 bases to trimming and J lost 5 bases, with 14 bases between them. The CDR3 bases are TGTGCCACCAGCGGGCGACAGGTGGTAGATACGCAGTATTTT. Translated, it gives CATSGRQVVDTQYF.

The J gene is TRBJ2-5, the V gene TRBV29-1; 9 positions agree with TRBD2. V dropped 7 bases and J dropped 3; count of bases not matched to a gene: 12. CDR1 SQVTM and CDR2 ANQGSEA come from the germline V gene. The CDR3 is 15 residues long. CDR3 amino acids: CSAWGWASGEETQYF. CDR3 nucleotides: TGCAGCGCCTGGGGATGGGCTAGCGGGGAAGAGACCCAGTACTTC.

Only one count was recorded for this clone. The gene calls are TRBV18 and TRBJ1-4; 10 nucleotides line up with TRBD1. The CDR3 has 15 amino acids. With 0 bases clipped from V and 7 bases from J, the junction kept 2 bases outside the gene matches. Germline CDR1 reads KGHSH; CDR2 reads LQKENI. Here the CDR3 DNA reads TGTGCCAGCTCACCACCGGGACAGGGGATTGAAAAACTGTTTTTT. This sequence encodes CASSPPGQGIEKLFF.

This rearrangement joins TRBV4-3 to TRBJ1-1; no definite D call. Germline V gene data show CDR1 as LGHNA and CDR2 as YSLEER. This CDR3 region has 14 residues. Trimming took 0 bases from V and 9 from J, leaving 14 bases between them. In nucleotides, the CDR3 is TGCGCCAGCAGCCAAGATCAGGCCGCCATACAAGCTTTCTTT. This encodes CASSQDQAAIQAFF.

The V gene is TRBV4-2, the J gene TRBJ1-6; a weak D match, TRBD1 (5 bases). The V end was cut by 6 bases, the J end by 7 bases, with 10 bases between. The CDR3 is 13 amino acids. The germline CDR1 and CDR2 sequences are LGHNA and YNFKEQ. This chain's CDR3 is CASRPTENSPLHF. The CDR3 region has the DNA TGTGCCAGCAGGCCGACAGAGAATTCACCCCTCCACTTT.

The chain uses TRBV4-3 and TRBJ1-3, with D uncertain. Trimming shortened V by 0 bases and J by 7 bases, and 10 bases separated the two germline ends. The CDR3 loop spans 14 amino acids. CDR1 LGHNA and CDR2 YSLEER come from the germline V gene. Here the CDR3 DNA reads TGCGCCAGCAGCCAAGATCTAGGGAGGAACACCATATATTTT. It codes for CASSQDLGRNTIYF.

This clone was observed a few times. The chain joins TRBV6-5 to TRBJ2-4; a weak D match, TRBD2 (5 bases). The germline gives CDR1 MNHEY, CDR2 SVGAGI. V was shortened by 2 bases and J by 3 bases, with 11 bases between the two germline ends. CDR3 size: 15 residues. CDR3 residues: CASSYGGVDKNIQYF. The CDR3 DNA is TGTGCCAGCAGTTACGGAGGAGTCGACAAAAACATTCAGTACTTC.

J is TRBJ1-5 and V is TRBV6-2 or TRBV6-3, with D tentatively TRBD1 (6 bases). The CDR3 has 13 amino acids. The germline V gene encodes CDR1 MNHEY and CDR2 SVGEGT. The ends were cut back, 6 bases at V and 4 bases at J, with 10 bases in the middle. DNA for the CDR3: TGTGCCAGCAGCACCCAGGGGAATCAGCCCCAGCATTTT. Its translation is CASSTQGNQPQHF.

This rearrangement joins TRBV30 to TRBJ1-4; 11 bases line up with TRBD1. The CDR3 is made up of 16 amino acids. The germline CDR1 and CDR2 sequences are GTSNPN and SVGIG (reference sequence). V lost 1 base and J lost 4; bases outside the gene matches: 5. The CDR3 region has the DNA TGTGCCTGGAGTGAGGGACAGGGGGTCGTTAATGAAAAACTGTTTTTT. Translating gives CAWSEGQGVVNEKLFF.

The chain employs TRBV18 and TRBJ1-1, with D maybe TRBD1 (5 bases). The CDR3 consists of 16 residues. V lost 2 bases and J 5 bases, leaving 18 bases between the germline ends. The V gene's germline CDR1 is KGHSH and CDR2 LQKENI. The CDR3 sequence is CASSPYHRGLGTEAFF. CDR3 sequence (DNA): TGTGCCAGCTCACCATACCATAGGGGTTTAGGGACTGAAGCTTTCTTT.

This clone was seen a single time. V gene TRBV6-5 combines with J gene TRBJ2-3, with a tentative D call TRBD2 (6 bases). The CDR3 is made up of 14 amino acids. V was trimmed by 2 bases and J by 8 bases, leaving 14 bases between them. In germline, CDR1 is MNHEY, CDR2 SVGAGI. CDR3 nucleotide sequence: TGTGCCAGCAGTTACGGGGGGAGCCCCAGTACGCAGTATTTT. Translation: CASSYGGSPSTQYF.

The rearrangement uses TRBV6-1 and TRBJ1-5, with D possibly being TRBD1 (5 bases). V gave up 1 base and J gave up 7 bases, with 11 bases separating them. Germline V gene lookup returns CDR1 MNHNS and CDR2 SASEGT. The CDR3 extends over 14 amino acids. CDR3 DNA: TGTGCCAGCAGTGAAGTTGGGGGGAGACAGCCCCAGCATTTT. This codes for CASSEVGGRQPQHF.

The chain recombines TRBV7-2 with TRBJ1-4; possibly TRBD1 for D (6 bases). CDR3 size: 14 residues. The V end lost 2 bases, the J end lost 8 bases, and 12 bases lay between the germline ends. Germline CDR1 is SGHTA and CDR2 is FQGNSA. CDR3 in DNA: TGTGCCAGCAGCTTAAGGACAGCCACCGAAAAACTGTTTTTT. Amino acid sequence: CASSLRTATEKLFF.

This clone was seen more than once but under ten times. The DNA for the CDR3 is TGTGCCAGCAGCGGTAGCGGCGCGCGCACTGAAGCTTTCTTT. Translating it yields CASSGSGARTEAFF. The chain couples TRBV4-2 to TRBJ1-1; D gene unclear. The CDR3 spans 14 residues. V was pared by 5 bases and J by 4 bases, with 14 bases between. Germline lookup yields CDR1 LGHNA and CDR2 YNFKEQ.

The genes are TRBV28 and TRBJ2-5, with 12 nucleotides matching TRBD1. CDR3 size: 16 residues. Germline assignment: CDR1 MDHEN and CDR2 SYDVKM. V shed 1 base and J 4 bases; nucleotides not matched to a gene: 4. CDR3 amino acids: CASSLSGQGAGETQYF. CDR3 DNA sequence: TGTGCCAGCAGTTTATCGGGACAGGGGGCGGGAGAGACCCAGTACTTC.

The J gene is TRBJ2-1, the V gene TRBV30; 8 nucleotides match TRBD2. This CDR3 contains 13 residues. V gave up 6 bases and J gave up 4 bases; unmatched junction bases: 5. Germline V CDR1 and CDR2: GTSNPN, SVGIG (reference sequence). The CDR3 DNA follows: TGTGCCTGCACTAGCGGACGATACAATGAGCAGTTCTTC. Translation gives CACTSGRYNEQFF.

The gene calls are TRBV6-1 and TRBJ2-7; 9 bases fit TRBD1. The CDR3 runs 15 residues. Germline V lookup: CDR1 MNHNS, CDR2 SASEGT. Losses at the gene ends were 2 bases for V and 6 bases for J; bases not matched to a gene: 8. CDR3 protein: CASSEKGQGHSEQYF. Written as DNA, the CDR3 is TGTGCCAGCAGTGAAAAGGGACAGGGACATTCCGAGCAGTACTTC.

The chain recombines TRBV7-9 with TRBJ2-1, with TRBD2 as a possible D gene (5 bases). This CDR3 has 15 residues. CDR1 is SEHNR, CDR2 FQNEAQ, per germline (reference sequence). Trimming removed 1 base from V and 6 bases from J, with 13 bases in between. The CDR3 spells CASSLVPSQANEQFF. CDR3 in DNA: TGTGCCAGCAGCTTAGTACCTAGCCAGGCCAATGAGCAGTTCTTC.

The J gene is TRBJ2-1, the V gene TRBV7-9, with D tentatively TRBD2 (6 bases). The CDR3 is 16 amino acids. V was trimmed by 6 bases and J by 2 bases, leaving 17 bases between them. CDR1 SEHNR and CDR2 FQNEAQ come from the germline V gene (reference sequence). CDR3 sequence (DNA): TGTGCCAGCAGAGGCCTGGGGGGTTGGACCTACAATGAGCAGTTCTTC. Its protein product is CASRGLGGWTYNEQFF.

The CDR3 region has the DNA TGTGCCAGCAGCTTAAACAGGGATGAAGCTTTCTTT. Translating it yields CASSLNRDEAFF. V usage is TRBV7-2 and J usage is TRBJ1-1, with D maybe TRBD1 (6 bases). Looked up from germline, CDR1 is SGHTA and CDR2 is FQGNSA. V gave up 2 bases and J gave up 7 bases, with 8 bases separating them. This CDR3 is built from 12 residues.